Shown below are 10 T cell receptor beta chains from a single sample sequenced in a study of graft-versus-host responses after intestinal transplantation. TCRdb's copy holds only in-frame clones and misses some; the assay was immunoSEQ multiplex PCR. The data contain some 18,000 clones, roughly 80% of them seen just once; the ten biggest clones take up 1.5% to 2%. The sample in question was PBMCs, obtained 14 days after transplant. These receptors were obtained from a human patient who received an intestinal transplant, so some T cells may come from the graft donor.

The chain employs TRBV6-5 and TRBJ1-2; 7 bases align to TRBD1. The germline V gene has CDR1 MNHEY and CDR2 SVGAGI. This CDR3 has 14 amino acids. V shed 0 bases, J shed 2 bases, and the junction held 0 bases outside the gene matches. CDR3 residues: CASSYSTGNYGYTF. The DNA of the CDR3 is TGTGCCAGCAGTTACTCGACAGGGAACTATGGCTACACCTTC.

The rearrangement uses TRBV5-4 and TRBJ2-3; no clear D. Trimming removed 4 bases from V and 2 bases from J, with 8 bases in between. This CDR3 has 13 residues. The germline gives CDR1 SGHNT, CDR2 YYREEE (reference sequence). The chain's CDR3 is CASSPELTDTQYF. The CDR3 DNA sequence: TGTGCCAGCAGCCCGGAACTCACAGATACGCAGTATTTT.

About this clone: The sample contains more than one DNA sequence encoding this CDR3. V is TRBV19 and J is TRBJ1-1; TRBD1 is a possible D gene (6 bases). Germline V gene sequence: CDR1 LNHDA, CDR2 SQIVND (reference sequence). The CDR3 is 16 amino acids. Deletions cut 3 bases from V and 5 bases from J, with 19 bases between. CDR3 region: CASSMGRGAQGTEAFF. CDR3 nucleotide sequence: TGTGCCAGTAGTATGGGGCGGGGGGCGCAGGGAACTGAAGCTTTCTTT.

This clone has only one observation. V usage is TRBV19 and J usage is TRBJ1-2; D call uncertain. The CDR3 consists of 12 residues. Trimming cost V 7 bases and J 2 bases, with 8 bases left between them. Germline V CDR1 and CDR2: LNHDA, SQIVND (reference sequence). In DNA form, the CDR3 reads TGTGCCAGTAAAACAGAGAACTATGGCTACACCTTC. Translation: CASKTENYGYTF.

The chain recombines TRBV5-4 with TRBJ2-7; no firm D call. There are 13 residues in the CDR3. Germline assignment: CDR1 SGHNT and CDR2 YYREEE (reference sequence). V lost 2 bases and J 3 bases, leaving 9 bases between the germline ends. This CDR3 is CASSFGTNYEQYF. The DNA of the CDR3 is TGTGCCAGCAGCTTTGGCACTAACTACGAGCAGTACTTC.

The sample holds a few counts of this clone. The chain joins TRBV5-1 to TRBJ2-7, with 7 bases that match TRBD1. The CDR3 runs to 16 residues. The V and J ends lost 0 bases and 0 bases, in that order; junction bases with no gene match: 6. The germline V gene has CDR1 SGHRS and CDR2 YFSETQ. The CDR3 bases are TGCGCCAGCAGCTTGGGGGGGACAGCCTACTCCTACGAGCAGTACTTC. This encodes CASSLGGTAYSYEQYF.

CDR3 residues: CATSPRGGSYNEQFF. In DNA, the CDR3 is TGTGCCACCAGCCCTAGGGGGGGATCCTACAATGAGCAGTTCTTC. The genes are TRBV15 and TRBJ2-1, with D maybe TRBD2 (7 bases). The CDR3 sequence is 15 residues long. V lost 5 bases and J lost 1, with 12 bases in between. Germline CDR1 is LNHNV and CDR2 is YYDKDF (reference sequence).

The chain is built from TRBV5-4 and TRBJ1-3, with 7 bases fitting TRBD1. Trimming at V came to 0 bases and at J to 2 bases, leaving 2 bases not matched to a gene. Germline V gives CDR1 SGHNT, CDR2 YYREEE (reference sequence). This CDR3 is built from 15 residues. The CDR3 is CASSLGRGTGNTIYF. The DNA of the CDR3 is TGTGCCAGCAGCTTGGGCAGGGGGACTGGAAACACCATATATTTT.

The rearrangement links TRBV7-9 to TRBJ2-7, with D perhaps TRBD1 (5 bases). The V end was cut by 6 bases, the J end by 4 bases, with 10 bases between. The germline V gene encodes CDR1 SEHNR and CDR2 FQNEAQ (reference sequence). The CDR3 runs to 12 residues. The CDR3 sequence is CASRQDSYEQYF. As DNA, the CDR3 is TGTGCCAGCAGGCAAGACAGTTACGAGCAGTACTTC.

The V call is TRBV4-1, the J call TRBJ2-4; no clear D. Germline V gives CDR1 MGHRA, CDR2 YSYEKL. The CDR3 is 17 residues long. The V gene lost 2 bases and the J gene lost 7 bases, with 21 bases spanning the gap. The CDR3 region is CASSQPWVPEALNIQYF. The CDR3 DNA is TGCGCCAGCAGCCAACCCTGGGTCCCCGAGGCCCTGAACATTCAGTACTTC.